This entry concerns a single T cell receptor beta chain. This record belongs to a study of T cells expressing NK-cell markers. The wider study: Sorted CD3+CD56-NKG2C+, CD3+CD56+NKG2C+ and CD3+CD56+NKG2C- T cells supplied the TCR beta repertoires. Seven of the eight sequenced donors were classified as HCMV-seropositive, and one was classified as seronegative.

Libraries used 5'RACE template switching adding universal primer site and UMIs. TCRdb reprocessed the 5' RACE reads, keeping one entry per CDR3 protein, no DNA. The sample has roughly 420,000 distinct CDR3 sequences. The CDR3 is 13 amino acids. In germline, CDR1 is SEHNR, CDR2 FQNEAQ (reference sequence). The chain recombines TRBV7-9 with TRBJ1-1. The clonotype comes from a woman between 18 and 70 years old in good health. Material: blood T cells: a sorted CD56 or NKG2C T cell subset, CD4+ or CD8+ T cells, or bulk PBMC T cells (not recorded which). The CDR3 spells CASSLASGIEAFF.